These 23 T cell receptor beta chains came from one sample sequenced in a study of blood T cell repertoires in COVID-19. Profiled with immunoSEQ multiplex PCR; TCRdb holds only in-frame clones, not every one. Seen here are 350,000 or so clones, roughly 90% observed once, and the top ten hold 3% to 4.5%. Sequencing used peripheral blood. These receptors came from a woman aged 55-70 years with COVID-19, enrolled during active disease.

CDR3 loop: CASSPGLLGTQYF. CDR3 nucleotide sequence: TGCGCCAGCAGCCCCGGACTGTTGGGGACCCAGTACTTC. The gene calls are TRBV10-1 and TRBJ2-5; a possible D gene is TRBD2 (5 bases). In germline, CDR1 is WNHNN, CDR2 SYGVQD (reference sequence). The V gene lost 6 bases and the J gene lost 7 bases, with 15 bases spanning the gap. This CDR3 comprises 13 residues.

The rearrangement joins TRBV12-5 to TRBJ2-2; tentative D call: TRBD2 (6 bases). The germline V and J ends were trimmed by 1 base and 6 bases, with 6 bases remaining between them. This CDR3 has 13 residues. The germline V gene encodes CDR1 LGHNT and CDR2 FRNRAP. The CDR3 bases are TGTGCTAGTGGTTTGGGGGGGGCCGGGGAGCTGTTTTTT. Protein: CASGLGGAGELFF.

The CDR3 DNA reads as TGTGCCAGCAGCCTAAGTTCGAGCGGGAAGCAGTACTTC. This translates into CASSLSSSGKQYF. This chain links TRBV14 with TRBJ2-7, with 7 bases identical to TRBD2. Germline CDR1 reads SGHDN; CDR2 reads FVKESK. This CDR3 spans 13 amino acids. With V trimmed by 4 bases and J by 8 bases, 8 bases remained unmatched.

This clone appeared a few times. The chain joins TRBV9 to TRBJ2-7, with TRBD2 as a possible D gene (7 bases). Germline assignment: CDR1 SGDLS and CDR2 YYNGEE. The CDR3 covers 18 residues. V was trimmed by 0 bases and J by 3 bases, leaving 22 bases between them. CDR3 nucleotides: TGTGCCAGCAGCGTAGGGGCTGGGGCGGGGGCTACGAACTACGAGCAGTACTTC. It translates to CASSVGAGAGATNYEQYF.

The chain recombines TRBV30 with TRBJ1-1; D gene unclear. V gave up 0 bases and J gave up 2 bases, with 16 bases separating them. CDR3 size: 16 residues. Germline CDR1 reads GTSNPN; CDR2 reads SVGIG (reference sequence). The CDR3 loop is CAWSVRRGKGNTEAFF. The CDR3 nucleotides read TGTGCCTGGAGTGTACGGAGAGGGAAGGGAAACACTGAAGCTTTCTTT.

The gene calls are TRBV2 and TRBJ1-5; D is possibly TRBD1 (5 bases). This CDR3 contains 15 residues. Germline V lookup: CDR1 SNHLY, CDR2 FYNNEI. V shed 7 bases and J shed 2 bases, with 15 bases lying between them. The CDR3 here is CASNHEGGGNQPQHF. The CDR3 DNA sequence: TGTGCCAGCAACCACGAGGGAGGGGGCAATCAGCCCCAGCATTTT.

The chain uses TRBV6-6 and TRBJ1-2, with 7 bases that match TRBD1. The CDR3 runs to 14 residues. Germline V gene sequence: CDR1 MNHNY, CDR2 SVGAGI (reference sequence). V gave up 7 bases and J gave up 4 bases; unmatched junction bases: 9. CDR3 sequence: CASMTGTNSYGYTF. CDR3 nucleotide sequence: TGTGCCAGCATGACAGGGACCAACTCCTATGGCTACACCTTC.

The chain carries TRBV7-3 and TRBJ1-2; D unresolved. The CDR3 is 13 amino acids. V was cut by 1 base and J by 6 bases, with 9 bases left in between. In germline, CDR1 is SGHTA, CDR2 FQGTGA. The CDR3 protein is CASSLNLADGYTF. DNA of the CDR3: TGTGCCAGCAGCTTAAATCTTGCAGATGGCTACACCTTC.

This rearrangement joins TRBV5-6 to TRBJ1-3, with D possibly TRBD1 on 5 matching bases. Trimming cost V 4 bases and J 0 bases, with 11 bases left between them. The CDR3 length is 15 residues. Per the germline V gene, CDR1 is SGHDT and CDR2 is YYEEEE. The CDR3 DNA reads as TGTGCCAGCAGCCGGGACTGGAGCTCTGGAAACACCATATATTTT. It encodes CASSRDWSSGNTIYF.

The genes are TRBV19 and TRBJ2-5; tentative D call: TRBD1 (6 bases). The CDR3 is 13 amino acids. Germline V gene sequence: CDR1 LNHDA, CDR2 SQIVND (reference sequence). V lost 10 bases, J lost 5 bases, and 17 bases lay in between. DNA for the CDR3: TGTGCCACCGGAGGACAGATGCGGGAGACCCAGTACTTC. Protein product: CATGGQMRETQYF.

The CDR3 DNA follows: TGTGCCAGCAGCCAAGACCCGGCGACTGGCACTTCACCCCTCCACTTT. Translated: CASSQDPATGTSPLHF. This chain joins TRBV4-2 and TRBJ1-6; D uncertain. The CDR3 extends over 16 amino acids. Germline-derived CDR1 and CDR2 are LGHNA and YNFKEQ. With 0 bases removed from V and 9 bases from J, the gap between germline ends came to 15 bases.

The chain couples TRBV27 to TRBJ1-1; D unclear. The CDR3 is made up of 15 amino acids. The V and J ends lost 0 bases and 4 bases respectively, with 12 bases between them. Germline V CDR1 and CDR2: MNHEY, SMNVEV (reference sequence). The CDR3 bases are TGTGCCAGCAGTTTATCGAAACGCCTGAGCACTGAAGCTTTCTTT. It yields the protein CASSLSKRLSTEAFF.

The rearrangement joins TRBV5-1 to TRBJ1-1; maybe TRBD1 (5 bases). This CDR3 is built from 13 residues. In germline, CDR1 is SGHRS, CDR2 YFSETQ. Deletions cut 2 bases from V and 5 bases from J, with 10 bases between. CDR3 residues: CASSLQAGTEAFF. CDR3 in DNA: TGCGCCAGCAGCTTACAGGCAGGGACTGAAGCTTTCTTT.

CDR3 nucleotides: TGTGCCAGCAGCCTCGGGAACCCATCGGGTACTGAAGCTTTCTTT. It specifies CASSLGNPSGTEAFF. The gene calls are TRBV7-8 and TRBJ1-1; no reliable D call. Germline V lookup: CDR1 SGHVS, CDR2 FQNEAQ. This CDR3 has 15 residues. V lost 5 bases and J 5 bases, leaving 18 bases between the germline ends.

The chain joins TRBV2 to TRBJ2-7; 10 bases fit TRBD2. The germline gives CDR1 SNHLY, CDR2 FYNNEI. There are 15 residues in the CDR3. The V segment lost 1 base and the J segment 3 bases; nucleotides outside the gene matches: 3. As DNA, the CDR3 is TGTGCCAGCAGTGAAGGGACTAGCGGAATCTACGAGCAGTACTTC. Translated: CASSEGTSGIYEQYF.

The V gene is TRBV5-1, the J gene TRBJ2-3; the D gene is possibly TRBD2 (6 bases). V dropped 4 bases and J dropped 1 base, with 7 bases sitting between them. Germline CDR1 SGHRS, CDR2 YFSETQ. The CDR3 runs 13 residues. CDR3 nucleotides: TGCGCCAGCAGCCCGGGAGGCACAGATACGCAGTATTTT. Its translation is CASSPGGTDTQYF.

The chain carries TRBV7-8 and TRBJ1-6; TRBD1 aligns across 11 bases. Germline CDR1 is SGHVS and CDR2 is FQNEAQ. With 4 bases clipped from V and 9 bases from J, the junction kept 11 bases outside the gene matches. This CDR3 is built from 17 residues. CDR3 sequence: CASSSPRTGGTSSPLHF. Written as DNA, the CDR3 is TGTGCCAGCAGCTCTCCTAGGACAGGGGGCACGAGTTCACCCCTCCACTTT.

The chain uses TRBV5-1 and TRBJ1-2; the D gene is possibly TRBD1 (5 bases). This CDR3 spans 14 amino acids. Germline lookup yields CDR1 SGHRS and CDR2 YFSETQ. Trimming left V 1 base short and J 8 bases short, with 15 bases between. CDR3 region: CASSLQGTGDGYTF. In DNA form, the CDR3 reads TGCGCCAGCAGCTTGCAGGGCACGGGTGACGGCTACACCTTC. The full variable domain, completed using reference TRBV5-1 and TRBJ1-2, is KAGVTQTPRYLIKTRGQQVTLSCSPISGHRSVSWYQQTPGQGLQFLFEYFSETQRNKGNFPGRFSGRQFSNSRSEMNVSTLELGDSALYLCASSLQGTGDGYTFGSGTRLTVV.

This chain links TRBV5-6 with TRBJ1-5; a weak D match, TRBD1 (5 bases). Between the trimmed V and J ends, which lost 5 bases and 1 base, there was a span of 13 bases. CDR3 length: 15 residues. Germline V gene sequence: CDR1 SGHDT, CDR2 YYEEEE. CDR3 protein: CASRNRGVSNQPQHF. Written as DNA, the CDR3 is TGTGCCAGCAGGAATCGGGGGGTGAGCAATCAGCCCCAGCATTTT.

The chain employs TRBV12-3 or TRBV12-4 and TRBJ1-1, with a weak D call TRBD1 (5 bases). This CDR3 spans 11 amino acids. With 8 bases removed from V and 5 bases from J, the gap between germline ends came to 9 bases. The CDR3 DNA sequence: TGTGCCAGCGCGGAGGGGACTGAAGCTTTCTTT. This codes for CASAEGTEAFF.

The chain employs TRBV27 and TRBJ2-2, with a possible D match to TRBD2 (5 bases). The germline gives CDR1 MNHEY, CDR2 SMNVEV (reference sequence). The CDR3 totals 14 residues. Trimming stripped 7 bases from V and 1 base from J, with 10 bases between. The DNA for the CDR3 is TGTGCCAGCAATAACGGGGAGAACACCGGGGAGCTGTTTTTT. It codes for CASNNGENTGELFF.

J is TRBJ2-1 and V is TRBV5-4; the D is unclear. The V gene lost 4 bases and the J gene lost 6 bases, with 11 bases spanning the gap. The CDR3 is 13 residues long. CDR1 and CDR2 from the germline V gene are SGHNT and YYREEE (reference sequence). CDR3 DNA sequence: TGTGCCAGCAGCCGTATGAACAGCAATGAGCAGTTCTTC. Translated, it gives CASSRMNSNEQFF. Combining the CDR3 with reference TRBV5-4 and TRBJ2-1 gives the whole variable domain ETGVTQSPTHLIKTRGQQVTLRCSSQSGHNTVSWYQQALGQGPQFIFQYYREEENGRGNFPPRFSGLQFPNYSSELNVNALELDDSALYLCASSRMNSNEQFFGPGTRLTVL.

The chain joins TRBV4-1 to TRBJ2-7; D unresolved. V was cut by 0 bases and J by 3 bases, with 9 bases left in between. Germline V gene data show CDR1 as MGHRA and CDR2 as YSYEKL. The CDR3 length is 14 residues. Here the CDR3 DNA reads TGCGCCAGCAGCCAAGAAGGATCAGGCTACGAGCAGTACTTC. Amino acids: CASSQEGSGYEQYF.